The source of this T cell receptor beta chain is a study of cytomegalovirus exposure and HLA in healthy donors. Whole-study context: The study's early data release held about 77 million unique TCRs from HLA-typed donors.

Everyone who donated was a healthy bone marrow donor. Although they were nominally healthy when sampled, donors likely had unrecorded immune exposures. With regard to this clone: The antigen is undetermined.

The PCR made use of 60 Vbeta and 13 Jbeta primers. Produced via immunoSEQ multiplex PCR; TCRdb's table is partial and in-frame only. The sample yields tens of thousands of clones, 67% seen once. General study findings and limits: The later analysis indicated that the majority of CMV-associated TCR beta chains appeared HLA-restricted.

CDR3 size: 15 residues. Trimming shortened V by 5 bases and J by 1 base, and 14 bases separated the two germline ends. CDR1 LNHDA and CDR2 SQIVND come from the germline V gene (reference sequence). The chain recombines TRBV19 with TRBJ1-1; a weak D match, TRBD1 (5 bases). Sequences were obtained from PBMCs. This TCR came from a young man in good health and CMV-seronegative. The CDR3 loop reads CASSGSGTKNTEAFF. The CDR3 DNA is TGTGCCAGTAGTGGGAGCGGGACTAAGAACACTGAAGCTTTCTTT.